What follows describes a single T cell receptor (beta chain). This clonotype came up a few times. Its antigen is unknown. No base quality values were provided; no much bigger clone lies one nucleotide off. The CDR1 and CDR2 encoded by the germline V gene (reference sequence) are LNHDA and SQIVND. The CDR3 spans 14 residues, from the cysteine through the phenylalanine. Of the read, only the CDR3 DNA is kept; its 42 bases are in frame from base 1. V gives up 0 bases and J gives up 12 bases, and the segment between their germline ends measures 15 bases. The TCR beta CDR3 region was amplified with a multiplex PCR system whose first round of approximately 11 cycles used 32 V-gene forward primers and 13 J-gene reverse primers. The first PCR round used a QIAGEN Multiplex PCR Kit, and the primer sequences were filed in Chinese patent CN105087789A. In a second PCR round, Illumina universal primers were added with the Phusion High-Fidelity PCR Kit. The TCR libraries underwent paired-end sequencing with a read length of 151 bp on the Illumina HiSeq X Ten platform. Processing in the source paper ran as follows. Cutadapt was used to discard reads without multiplex PCR primers, PEAR merged the read pairs, and MiXCR with default settings called the CDR3 regions. Repertoire diversity used Shannon entropy, and clonality was computed as one minus Shannon entropy divided by ln of productive unique sequence count. Dominant or high-frequency T-cell clones were defined as clonotypes at frequencies of at least 0.5%. Using fastp at Q25 and MiXCR, TCRdb reprocessed the public reads and kept productive beta chains. Each CDR3 protein gets just one entry, which takes the most common genes and DNA from the rows behind it. In this record, the V and J calls reflect TCRdb's handling and not the investigators' own analysis. The sample table shows around 5,000 distinct CDR3 sequences, and around a third are seen once. More than 20% of the sample is held by the ten biggest clonotypes.

These data belong to a study of immune heterogeneity within non-small cell lung tumors listed by TCRdb under 2018. Some background on the complete study: Histology comprised a handful of squamous cell carcinomas, roughly ten non-squamous carcinomas and 1 tumor not otherwise specified. To examine intratumoral immune heterogeneity, the study used whole-exome sequencing, RNA-seq and TCR beta repertoire sequencing on multiple spatially distinct regions of each NSCLC tumor. Transcriptome data were available for just roughly 40 loci from around twelve patients, whereas TCR repertoire analysis spanned 55 to 70 tumor loci from fewer than 17 patients. For mutant peptides 8 to 11 amino acids long, netMHCpan-3.0 predicted neoantigen binding to the HLA alleles of each patient.

General study outcomes and caveats: Local T-cell repertoire clonality showed a statistically significant but moderate positive correlation with local tumor mutational burden (R about 0.33). Identical dominant CDR3B clonotypes recurred across loci within a patient, yet different tumor locations also harbored unique high-frequency clones. High-frequency TCR beta clonotypes were largely distinct between individual patients.

Genomic DNA was extracted from bulk tumor tissue and used as the TCR template, and approximately 600 ng gDNA was amplified per sample. During surgery, several biopsies were collected from each primary tumor and placed as far from one another as possible within the tumor mass. The study cohort was described as untreated, and the patients were newly diagnosed NSCLC cases having curative surgery. The donors were some 14 patients with newly diagnosed non-small cell lung cancer who were having surgery with curative intent. A couple of independent pathologists examined the resected tumor masses. Sequencing was performed only on DNA and RNA samples of high quality.

The receptor was derived from a woman aged 50 to 60 with non-small cell lung cancer. The sequencing input was lung tumor tissue. The chain is encoded by TRBV19 joined to TRBJ2-1, with TRBD1 tentatively as D gene (6 bases match). CDR3 region: CASSIDLSLRGQFF. The nucleotide sequence reads as follows: TGTGCCAGTAGTATAGATCTGAGCCTCAGGGGGCAGTTCTTC.